This T cell receptor beta chain was identified during a study of shared clonotypes between healthy human individuals. The V end lost 5 bases, the J end lost 4 bases, and 12 bases lay between the germline ends. Germline CDR1 and CDR2: MNHEY and SMNVEV (reference sequence). The CDR3 has 13 amino acids. Naive CD8 cells lacked CD45RO, underwent positive selection for CCR7 and left out terminally differentiated effector memory CD45RA+ cells. Every donor was a Caucasian adult from Nashville, Tennessee. Original data processing: Filtering differed for immunoSEQ, which gave only junction sequences without quality scores. Measured with immunoSEQ multiplex PCR; TCRdb has only the in-frame clones, and not every one. That table gives V, J and clone size, and the DNA gave D and trimming. The sample has some 800,000 clones; approximately 92% are singletons. Study-level points and caveats: Relative to memory subsets, naive subsets generally showed larger estimated richness. In having few donors, the study represented limited genetic and exposure-history diversity.

This clone was found a few times. What it binds is not known. The chain is built from TRBV27 and TRBJ2-7; no reliable D call. The sample comprised naive CD8+ T cells sorted from blood. The source of this sequence is a man younger than 40 in good health. The CDR3 DNA reads as TGTGCCAGCAGTCCCTCCACCGGGTACGAGCAGTACTTC. This sequence encodes CASSPSTGYEQYF.